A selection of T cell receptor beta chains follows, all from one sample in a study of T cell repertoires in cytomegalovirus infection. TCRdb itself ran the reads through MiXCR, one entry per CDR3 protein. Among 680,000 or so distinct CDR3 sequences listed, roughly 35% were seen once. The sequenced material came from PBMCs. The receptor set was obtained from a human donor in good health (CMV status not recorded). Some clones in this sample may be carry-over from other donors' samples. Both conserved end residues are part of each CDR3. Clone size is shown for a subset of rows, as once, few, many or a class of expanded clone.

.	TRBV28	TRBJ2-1	CASSLFPRAGGSNEQFF
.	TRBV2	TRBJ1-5	CASSEAGGFGNQPQHF
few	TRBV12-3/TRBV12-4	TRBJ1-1	CASSSDRVPMGTEAFF
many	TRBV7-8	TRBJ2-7	CASSPGVERDEQYF
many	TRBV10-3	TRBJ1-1	CAISQSGTDFMNTEAFF
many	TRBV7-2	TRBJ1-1	CASSLAPEAFF
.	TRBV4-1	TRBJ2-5	CASSQEGPGKETQYF
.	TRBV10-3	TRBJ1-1	CAIRTPGQNTEAFF
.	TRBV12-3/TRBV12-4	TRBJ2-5	CASSLIGTGPQETQYF
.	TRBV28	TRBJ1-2	CASTGPAYYGYTF
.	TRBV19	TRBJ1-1	CASSWNLGETEAFF
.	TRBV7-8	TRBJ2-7	CASSPPNRDRGTYEQYF
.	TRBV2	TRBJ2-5	CASKGRRGREETQYF
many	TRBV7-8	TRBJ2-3	CASSRFPDTSTDTQYF
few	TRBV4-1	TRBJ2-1	CASSQAERAGGNNEQFF
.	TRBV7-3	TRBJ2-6	CASSLSLAVGANVLTF